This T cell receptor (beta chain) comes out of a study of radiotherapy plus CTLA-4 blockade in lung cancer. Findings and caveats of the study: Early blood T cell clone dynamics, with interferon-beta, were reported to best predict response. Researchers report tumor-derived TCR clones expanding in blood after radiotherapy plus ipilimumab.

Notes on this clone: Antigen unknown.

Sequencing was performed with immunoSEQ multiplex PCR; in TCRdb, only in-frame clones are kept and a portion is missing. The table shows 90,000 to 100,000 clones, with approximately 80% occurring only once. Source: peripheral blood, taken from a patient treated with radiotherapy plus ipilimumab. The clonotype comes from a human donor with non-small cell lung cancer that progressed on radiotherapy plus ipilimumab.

Written as DNA, the CDR3 is TGTGCCATCAGCTTTAGCGGGAGGGCCGGCACAGATACGCAGTATTTT. Its protein product is CAISFSGRAGTDTQYF. The genes are TRBV10-3 and TRBJ2-3; TRBD2 agrees at 11 bases. CDR1 is ENHRY and CDR2 is SYGVKD in the germline V gene. CDR3 length: 16 amino acids. Losses at the gene ends were 6 bases for V and 1 base for J; bases not matched to a gene: 6.